Each of the 26 T cell receptor beta chains below was sequenced from the same sample in a study of blood T cell repertoires in COVID-19. Repertoires were generated with immunoSEQ multiplex PCR, while TCRdb's copy carries only in-frame clones and drops some. Of 100,000 to 150,000 clones listed, around 64% are singletons. Sequencing was done on a sample of peripheral blood. These receptors came from a human donor with acute or convalescent COVID-19. The donor label of this sample is uncertain.

The rearrangement links TRBV7-9 to TRBJ2-1; a weak D match, TRBD2 (7 bases). Germline-derived CDR1 and CDR2 are SEHNR and FQNEAQ (reference sequence). V shed 5 bases and J shed 8 bases, with 16 bases lying between them. The CDR3 runs to 14 residues. For the CDR3, the DNA is TGTGCCAGCAGCACTACTCGGGGGGCGTATGAGCAGTTCTTC. This translates into CASSTTRGAYEQFF.

V usage is TRBV6-6 and J usage is TRBJ1-2; D uncertain. Germline CDR1 reads MNHNY; CDR2 reads SVGAGI (reference sequence). The CDR3 length is 13 residues. Trimming cost V 2 bases and J 4 bases, with 8 bases left between them. The CDR3 sequence: CASSYANSYGYTF. In DNA, the CDR3 is TGTGCCAGCAGTTACGCCAACTCCTATGGCTACACCTTC.

V usage is TRBV4-1 and J usage is TRBJ1-2; no definite D call. Germline V gene sequence: CDR1 MGHRA, CDR2 YSYEKL. Trimming shortened V by 0 bases and J by 3 bases, and 8 bases separated the two germline ends. There are 14 residues in the CDR3. The CDR3 loop reads CASSQDLADYGYTF. The CDR3 nucleotides read TGCGCCAGCAGCCAAGATCTGGCTGACTATGGCTACACCTTC.

The gene calls are TRBV7-3 and TRBJ1-2; 7 nucleotides align to TRBD1. Germline-derived CDR1 and CDR2 are SGHTA and FQGTGA. This CDR3 contains 13 residues. Unmatched junction bases numbered 7, after V lost 5 bases and J lost 7 bases. The CDR3 spells CASSMQGGFGYTF. The DNA of the CDR3 is TGTGCCAGCAGCATGCAGGGGGGCTTTGGCTACACCTTC.

This clone was detected many times. The J gene is TRBJ2-2, the V gene TRBV6-1; 7 bases match TRBD2. After removal of 2 bases from V and 3 bases from J, the junction contained 9 bases not matched to a gene. The CDR3 consists of 17 residues. The germline V gene encodes CDR1 MNHNS and CDR2 SASEGT. CDR3 sequence (DNA): TGTGCCAGCAGTGAATTCGGGGGGACCCAGGACACCGGGGAGCTGTTTTTT. Its protein product is CASSEFGGTQDTGELFF.

This clone has at least ten counts. In the same sample, other DNA sequences code for this CDR3. The genes are TRBV3-1 (or the pseudogene TRBV3-2) and TRBJ1-2, with D tentatively TRBD1 (5 bases). This CDR3 contains 12 residues. Germline CDR1 reads LGHDT; CDR2 reads YNNKEL (reference sequence). V lost 4 bases and J lost 8, with 11 bases in between. The CDR3 nucleotides read TGTGCCAGCAGCCGCTATCAGGGAGGCTACACCTTC. This sequence encodes CASSRYQGGYTF.

This clone has a single count. In DNA form, the CDR3 reads TGTGCCAGCAGCAAATTGGGGACAGGCCGTTCCCCCTTTGGCGAGCAGTACGTC. As protein: CASSKLGTGRSPFGEQYV. The chain combines TRBV21-1 with TRBJ2-7; the table's D call, TRBD1, has no DNA check behind it. TRBV21-1 is noted as a pseudogene. CDR3 length equals 18 residues.

The rearrangement uses TRBV15 and TRBJ1-1; D is possibly TRBD1 (5 bases). V was pared by 3 bases and J by 5 bases, with 16 bases between. The CDR3 is 15 residues long. Germline CDR1 LNHNV, CDR2 YYDKDF (reference sequence). The CDR3 loop reads CATSSAPGGGTEAFF. CDR3 DNA: TGTGCCACCAGCAGCGCCCCGGGGGGAGGGACTGAAGCTTTCTTT. The full variable domain, its missing parts supplied by reference TRBV15 and TRBJ1-1, is DAMVIQNPRYQVTQFGKPVTLSCSQTLNHNVMYWYQQKSSQAPKLLFHYYDKDFNNEADTPDNFQSRRPNTSFCFLDIRSPGLGDTAMYLCATSSAPGGGTEAFFGQGTRLTVV.

The table lists this clone with a few counts. The J gene is TRBJ2-3, the V gene TRBV27, with D possibly matching TRBD2 (6 bases). Germline loops: CDR1 MNHEY, CDR2 SMNVEV (reference sequence). This CDR3 is 16 amino acids long. With 5 bases removed from V and 2 bases from J, the gap between germline ends came to 17 bases. The CDR3 region is CASSPWGLPTTDTQYF. The CDR3, as DNA: TGTGCCAGCAGTCCCTGGGGACTTCCCACCACAGATACGCAGTATTTT.

The chain carries TRBV4-1 and TRBJ2-3; 10 nucleotides align to TRBD2. The CDR3 extends over 16 amino acids. CDR1 and CDR2 (germline): MGHRA, YSYEKL. V lost 5 bases to trimming and J lost 0 bases; unmatched junction nucleotides: 5. In nucleotides, the CDR3 is TGCGCCAGCAGCTACCGGACTAGCGGTAGCACAGATACGCAGTATTTT. This encodes CASSYRTSGSTDTQYF.

The chain combines TRBV11-3 with TRBJ1-2; TRBD1 is a possible D gene (5 bases). The CDR3 loop spans 17 amino acids. V was clipped by 7 bases and J by 8 bases, with 29 bases between them. Germline-derived CDR1 and CDR2 are SGHNT and YENEEA. The CDR3 DNA is TGTGCCAGCACCCGGTGGGCAGGGAAAACCATCTTTGAAGGCTACACCTTC. Encoded protein: CASTRWAGKTIFEGYTF.

The chain is built from TRBV7-9 and TRBJ1-2; TRBD1 might be the D (5 bases). Trimming cost V 0 bases and J 6 bases, with 14 bases left between them. Per germline, CDR1 SEHNR and CDR2 FQNEAQ (reference sequence). The CDR3 spans 15 residues. The CDR3 bases are TGTGCCAGCAGCTTAGCGAACCAGGGAAGGGATGGCTACACCTTC. It translates to CASSLANQGRDGYTF.

The V gene is TRBV6-5, the J gene TRBJ1-1, with 9 bases lining up with TRBD1. CDR1 MNHEY and CDR2 SVGAGI come from the germline V gene. The V gene end was trimmed by 6 bases and the J gene end by 10 bases; junction bases not matched to a gene: 6. CDR3 size: 12 residues. CDR3 amino acids: CASSGTGSRAFF. The CDR3 coding sequence is TGTGCCAGCAGCGGGACAGGGAGTCGAGCTTTCTTT.

A few counts support this clone. V gene TRBV5-4 combines with J gene TRBJ2-1, with 9 positions matching TRBD2. The V gene's germline CDR1 is SGHNT and CDR2 YYREEE (reference sequence). The CDR3 loop spans 19 amino acids. The V segment lost 4 bases and the J segment 1 base; nucleotides outside the gene matches: 15. DNA of the CDR3: TGTGCCAGCAGCAGATTAGCGGGGGAGACCCAGAGGTCCTACAATGAGCAGTTCTTC. Translation: CASSRLAGETQRSYNEQFF.

This clone was observed a few times. This chain uses TRBV15 with TRBJ1-2; 7 positions agree with TRBD1. J was trimmed by 4 bases and V by 3 bases; bases with no gene match: 11. This CDR3 comprises 16 residues. The germline gives CDR1 LNHNV, CDR2 YYDKDF (reference sequence). CDR3 bases: TGTGCCACCAGCAGCGAACTACAGGGGTGGGGCTATGGCTACACCTTC. Translating gives CATSSELQGWGYGYTF.

The chain combines TRBV3-1 (or the pseudogene TRBV3-2) with TRBJ2-7; D may be TRBD1 (5 bases). The V end lost 4 bases, the J end lost 5 bases, and 18 bases lay between the germline ends. Germline CDR1 reads LGHDT; CDR2 reads YNNKEL (reference sequence). This CDR3 contains 15 residues. CDR3 loop: CASSRRVQELHEQYF. CDR3 coding DNA: TGTGCCAGCAGCCGCCGGGTACAGGAACTCCACGAGCAGTACTTC.

The V call is TRBV12-3 or TRBV12-4, the J call TRBJ2-2, with D unresolved. Trimming removed 8 bases at V and 6 bases at J, with 7 bases between. The length of the CDR3 is 11 residues. CDR3 sequence reads: CASCESGELFF. The CDR3 DNA follows: TGTGCCAGCTGCGAATCCGGGGAGCTGTTTTTT.

The chain has TRBV12-2 and TRBJ2-7; the table calls TRBD2, which could not be checked here. TRBV12-2 is a documented pseudogene. The CDR3 extends over 11 amino acids. CDR3 DNA: TGTGCAAGTCGCCCCCCGCGGGGGGAATACTTC. This translates into CASRPPRGEYF.

V and J are TRBV19 and TRBJ1-5, with 10 bases identical to TRBD1. V shed 1 base and J 11 bases; nucleotides not matched to a gene: 5. The CDR3 covers 14 residues. CDR1 and CDR2 from the germline V gene are LNHDA and SQIVND (reference sequence). CDR3: CASSIGDRGSTQHF. The CDR3 DNA sequence: TGTGCCAGTAGTATAGGGGACAGGGGAAGCACCCAGCATTTT. Full variable domain (remainder filled in from reference TRBV19 and TRBJ1-5): DGGITQSPKYLFRKEGQNVTLSCEQNLNHDAMYWYRQDPGQGLRLIYYSQIVNDFQKGDIAEGYSVSREKKESFPLTVTSAQKNPTAFYLCASSIGDRGSTQHFGDGTRLSIL.

This chain joins TRBV6-6 and TRBJ1-2; D is perhaps TRBD1 (6 bases). Per the germline V gene, CDR1 is MNHNY and CDR2 is SVGAGI (reference sequence). Deletions cut 2 bases from V and 6 bases from J, with 13 bases between. The CDR3 spans 14 residues. The CDR3: CASSYPRGGDGYTF. In nucleotides, the CDR3 is TGTGCCAGCAGTTACCCAAGGGGGGGGGATGGCTACACCTTC.

The chain combines TRBV2 with TRBJ2-3, with 12 bases that match TRBD2. CDR3 length equals 16 residues. Losses at the gene ends were 7 bases for V and 0 bases for J; bases not matched to a gene: 5. CDR1 SNHLY and CDR2 FYNNEI come from the germline V gene. The DNA of the CDR3 is TGTGCCAGCAAAGCTAGCGGGGGGGCTAGCACAGATACGCAGTATTTT. This sequence encodes CASKASGGASTDTQYF.

A few counts support this clone. The CDR3 spells CSVEWQGMAEKLFF. The CDR3 DNA sequence: TGCAGCGTTGAATGGCAGGGGATGGCTGAAAAACTGTTTTTT. The chain uses TRBV29-1 and TRBJ1-4; the D gene is possibly TRBD1 (6 bases). CDR3 size: 14 residues. Looked up from germline, CDR1 is SQVTM and CDR2 is ANQGSEA. V lost 2 bases and J 7 bases, leaving 14 bases between the germline ends.

The V and J genes are TRBV6-5 and TRBJ1-5; TRBD1 might be the D (6 bases). V was trimmed by 7 bases and J by 4 bases, leaving 17 bases between them. Germline loops: CDR1 MNHEY, CDR2 SVGAGI. This CDR3 is built from 15 residues. The CDR3 region has the DNA TGTGCCAGCATAGGGCAGGGGCAGCTGAATCAGCCCCAGCATTTT. It translates to CASIGQGQLNQPQHF.

A single count supports this clone. The chain carries TRBV5-1 and TRBJ1-2; D is undetermined. Per germline, CDR1 SGHRS and CDR2 YFSETQ. This CDR3 has 13 residues. Trimming removed 0 bases at V and 4 bases at J, with 7 bases between. The CDR3 region is CASSLDGSYGYTF. The DNA of the CDR3 is TGCGCCAGCAGCTTGGACGGGAGCTATGGCTACACCTTC.

The chain joins TRBV6-5 to TRBJ2-1; 9 nucleotides align to TRBD1. The trim removed 4 bases at V and 7 bases at J, leaving 11 bases unmatched. The CDR3 spans 16 residues. Germline CDR1 and CDR2: MNHEY and SVGAGI. The CDR3 sequence is CASSFLGQGSRNEQFF. CDR3 in DNA: TGTGCCAGCAGTTTCCTGGGACAGGGAAGTCGAAATGAGCAGTTCTTC.

The CDR3 loop is CASSGGQPQHF. CDR3 DNA: TGTGCCAGCAGTGGAGGGCAGCCCCAGCATTTT. V is TRBV12-3 or TRBV12-4 and J is TRBJ1-5; D ambiguous. V lost 5 bases to trimming and J lost 7 bases, with 6 bases between them. The CDR3 totals 11 residues.